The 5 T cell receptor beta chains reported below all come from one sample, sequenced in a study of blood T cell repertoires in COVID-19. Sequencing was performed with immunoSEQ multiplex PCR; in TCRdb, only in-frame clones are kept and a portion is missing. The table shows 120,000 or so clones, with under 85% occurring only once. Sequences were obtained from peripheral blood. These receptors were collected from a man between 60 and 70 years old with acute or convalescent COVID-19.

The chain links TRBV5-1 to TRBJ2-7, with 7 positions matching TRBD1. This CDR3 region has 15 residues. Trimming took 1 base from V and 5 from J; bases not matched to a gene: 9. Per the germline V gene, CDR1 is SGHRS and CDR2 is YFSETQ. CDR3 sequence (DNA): TGCGCCAGCAGCTTGCCACGACAGGGTTTTGACGAGCAGTACTTC. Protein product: CASSLPRQGFDEQYF.

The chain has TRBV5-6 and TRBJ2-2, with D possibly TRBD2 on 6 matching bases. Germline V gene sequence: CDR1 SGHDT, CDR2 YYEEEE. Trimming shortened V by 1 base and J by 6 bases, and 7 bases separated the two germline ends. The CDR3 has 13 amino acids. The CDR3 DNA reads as TGTGCCAGCAGCTTGACGGGGGCCGGGGAGCTGTTTTTT. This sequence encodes CASSLTGAGELFF. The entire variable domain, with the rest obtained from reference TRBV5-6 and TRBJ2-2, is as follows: DAGVTQSPTHLIKTRGQQVTLRCSPKSGHDTVSWYQQALGQGPQFIFQYYEEEERQRGNFPDRFSGHQFPNYSSELNVNALLLGDSALYLCASSLTGAGELFFGEGSRLTVL.

The CDR3 protein is CASSYPGHNTGELFF. The CDR3 nucleotides read TGTGCCAGCTCGTACCCGGGACACAACACCGGGGAGCTGTTTTTT. The gene calls are TRBV18 and TRBJ2-2, with D maybe TRBD1 (6 bases). CDR1 and CDR2 from the germline V gene are KGHSH and LQKENI. Trimming left V 6 bases short and J 2 bases short, with 13 bases between. The CDR3 has 15 amino acids.

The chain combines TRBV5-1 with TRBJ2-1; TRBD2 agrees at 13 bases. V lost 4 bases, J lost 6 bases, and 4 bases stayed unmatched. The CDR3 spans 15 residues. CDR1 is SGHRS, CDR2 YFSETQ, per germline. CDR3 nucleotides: TGCGCCAGCAGCCAGGGACTAGCGGGACTCAATGAGCAGTTCTTC. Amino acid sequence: CASSQGLAGLNEQFF.

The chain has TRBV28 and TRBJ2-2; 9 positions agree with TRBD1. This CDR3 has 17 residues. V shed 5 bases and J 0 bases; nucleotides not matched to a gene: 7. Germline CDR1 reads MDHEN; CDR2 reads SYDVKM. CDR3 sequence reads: CASSAYRGRSNTGELFF. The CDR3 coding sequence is TGTGCCAGCAGTGCATACAGGGGGCGTTCGAACACCGGGGAGCTGTTTTTT.